Below are 10 T cell receptor beta chains sequenced from a single sample in a study of blood T cell repertoires in COVID-19. Some clones are missing from TCRdb's copy, which holds only in-frame ones; the method was immunoSEQ multiplex PCR. The sample has some 300,000 clones; around 84% are singletons. Sequenced: peripheral blood. The source is a man between 65 and 79 years old with acute or convalescent COVID-19.

For the CDR3, the DNA is TGTGCCAGCAGCTCGCTAGTCGCCTCTGGAAACACCATATATTTT. This translates into CASSSLVASGNTIYF. The rearrangement links TRBV11-2 to TRBJ1-3; D call uncertain. V was clipped by 4 bases and J by 0 bases, with 10 bases between them. Germline CDR1 is SGHAT and CDR2 is FQNNGV. The CDR3 extends over 15 amino acids.

This clone was counted only a few times. The J gene is TRBJ2-1, the V gene TRBV18; TRBD1 agrees at 9 bases. The CDR3 spans 16 residues. CDR1 is KGHSH, CDR2 LQKENI, per germline. V shed 6 bases, J shed 0 bases, and the junction held 6 bases outside the gene matches. The DNA of the CDR3 is TGTGCCAGCTCGCCTGCGACAGGGGGCTCCTACAATGAGCAGTTCTTC. Protein: CASSPATGGSYNEQFF.

The count of this clone is one. The chain employs TRBV6-6 and TRBJ1-3; D perhaps matches TRBD1 (5 bases). The CDR3 loop spans 13 amino acids. The V and J ends lost 6 bases and 8 bases respectively, with 14 bases between them. Germline loops: CDR1 MNHNY, CDR2 SVGAGI (reference sequence). The CDR3 sequence: CASRQASPDTIYF. CDR3 DNA: TGTGCCAGCAGACAGGCCTCTCCGGACACCATATATTTT.

V gene TRBV7-9 combines with J gene TRBJ1-1; 7 nucleotides line up with TRBD1. The CDR3 has 16 amino acids. CDR1 is SEHNR, CDR2 FQNEAQ, per germline (reference sequence). After removal of 5 bases from V and 0 bases from J, the junction contained 9 bases not matched to a gene. The chain's CDR3 is CASSPAGQHMNTEAFF. The CDR3, as DNA: TGTGCCAGCAGCCCCGCGGGACAGCACATGAACACTGAAGCTTTCTTT.

The chain links TRBV28 to TRBJ1-6; D unclear. CDR3 length equals 11 residues. The V gene lost 2 bases and the J gene lost 12 bases, with 5 bases spanning the gap. Germline CDR1 is MDHEN and CDR2 is SYDVKM. The CDR3 DNA reads TGTGCCAGCAGTTTAGCCGGACCCCTCCACTTT. It yields the protein CASSLAGPLHF. The full variable domain, rest sourced from reference TRBV28 and TRBJ1-6, is DVKVTQSSRYLVKRTGEKVFLECVQDMDHENMFWYRQDPGLGLRLIYFSYDVKMKEKGDIPEGYSVSREKKERFSLILESASTNQTSMYLCASSLAGPLHFGNGTRLTVT.

The J gene is TRBJ2-5, the V gene TRBV2; unclear D gene. This CDR3 spans 12 amino acids. CDR1 is SNHLY, CDR2 FYNNEI, per germline. V was pared by 4 bases and J by 2 bases, with 5 bases between. The CDR3 loop is CASSGAQETQYF. The DNA of the CDR3 is TGTGCCAGCAGTGGGGCACAAGAGACCCAGTACTTC.

V gene TRBV3-1 (or the pseudogene TRBV3-2) combines with J gene TRBJ1-2; no clear D. CDR1 is LGHDT and CDR2 is YNNKEL in the germline V gene (reference sequence). The CDR3 loop spans 11 amino acids. The germline V and J ends were trimmed by 8 bases and 5 bases, with 9 bases remaining between them. CDR3 nucleotides: TGTGCCAGCCAGCACGGGTATGGCTACACCTTC. Its translation is CASQHGYGYTF.

The CDR3 nucleotides read TGTGCCAGCAGCTTGAGGACAGGGCAAGAGACCCAGTACTTC. It yields the protein CASSLRTGQETQYF. The chain recombines TRBV7-9 with TRBJ2-5, with 8 bases fitting TRBD1. The V gene's germline CDR1 is SEHNR and CDR2 FQNEAQ (reference sequence). CDR3 size: 14 residues. With V trimmed by 3 bases and J by 2 bases, 2 bases remained unmatched.

The chain is built from TRBV5-1 and TRBJ2-7, with 9 bases matching TRBD1. The J segment lost 0 bases and the V segment lost 7 bases, leaving 17 bases of the junction unmatched. The CDR3 has 18 amino acids. Germline-derived CDR1 and CDR2 are SGHRS and YFSETQ. The CDR3 loop is CASDPGTGSSRFSYEQYF. In DNA, the CDR3 is TGCGCCAGCGACCCCGGGACAGGGTCTTCACGGTTCTCCTACGAGCAGTACTTC.

V usage is TRBV10-3 and J usage is TRBJ2-1; possible D gene TRBD2, 6 bases. V gave up 2 bases and J gave up 6 bases, with 8 bases separating them. The CDR3 runs 13 residues. The V gene's germline CDR1 is ENHRY and CDR2 SYGVKD. In DNA form, the CDR3 reads TGTGCCATCAGTGAGGCCGGGAGCAATGAGCAGTTCTTC. Encoded protein: CAISEAGSNEQFF.